These 8 T cell receptor beta chains share one sample of origin, sequenced in a study of T-cell reconstitution after alpha-beta-depleted transplantation in children. Preparing the TCRbeta library involved the use of unique molecular identifiers. TCRdb passed the PCR reads through MiXCR, listing each CDR3 protein once. This sample has almost 500,000 distinct CDR3 sequences, with roughly a tenth found just once. The sequences come from PBMCs, collected before TCRalphabeta/CD19-depleted stem cell transplant. The receptor source for this set is a child aged 2 to 10 with inherited bone marrow failure, due to receive a stem cell transplant.

This clonotype was recorded at least ten times. The chain couples TRBV9 to TRBJ2-2, with D possibly being TRBD1 (5 bases). The germline V gene encodes CDR1 SGDLS and CDR2 YYNGEE. The V and J ends lost 3 bases and 0 bases respectively, with 15 bases between them. The length of the CDR3 is 17 residues. For the CDR3, the DNA is TGTGCCAGCAGCGCCCCGACAGTTCGGCCGAACACCGGGGAGCTGTTTTTT. This translates into CASSAPTVRPNTGELFF.

This clonotype was counted at least ten times. V and J are TRBV12-3 or TRBV12-4 and TRBJ2-3; 8 bases line up with TRBD2. V lost 2 bases, J lost 1 base, and 5 bases stayed unmatched. The CDR3 spans 16 residues. This CDR3 reads CASSLRREEGTDTQYF. The CDR3, as DNA: TGTGCCAGCAGTTTACGGCGGGAGGAGGGCACAGATACGCAGTATTTT.

This clonotype appeared many times. The CDR3 coding sequence is TGCAGTGCTAGTGCCTATTCCTACGAGCAGTACTTC. Translated, it gives CSASAYSYEQYF. V usage is TRBV20-1 and J usage is TRBJ2-7; no firm D call. Germline CDR1 DFQATT, CDR2 SNEGSKA (reference sequence). Deletions cut 3 bases from V and 1 base from J, with 7 bases between. The CDR3 is 12 amino acids.

This clonotype has only a few counts. The chain recombines TRBV4-2 with TRBJ1-5; D gene ambiguous. Trimming removed 1 base from V and 6 bases from J, with 7 bases in between. CDR3 length: 13 amino acids. The V gene's germline CDR1 is LGHNA and CDR2 YNFKEQ. The CDR3 bases are TGTGCCAGCAGCCAAGGGGAAAGTCAGCCCCAGCATTTT. It translates to CASSQGESQPQHF.

The chain recombines TRBV5-1 with TRBJ2-7, with 8 bases matching TRBD1. Germline-derived CDR1 and CDR2 are SGHRS and YFSETQ. This CDR3 comprises 13 residues. With 7 bases clipped from V and 0 bases from J, the junction kept 3 bases outside the gene matches. The CDR3 here is CASSTGDSYEQYF. The CDR3 DNA follows: TGCGCCAGCTCGACAGGGGACTCCTACGAGCAGTACTTC.

This clonotype was seen many times. The CDR3 loop reads CAITRDRGYGYTF. In DNA, the CDR3 is TGTGCCATCACTCGGGACAGGGGGTACGGCTACACCTTC. The rearrangement uses TRBV10-3 and TRBJ1-2; 11 nucleotides align to TRBD1. The J segment lost 8 bases and the V segment lost 7 bases, leaving 6 bases of the junction unmatched. Germline CDR1 is ENHRY and CDR2 is SYGVKD. This CDR3 region has 13 residues.

This clonotype was picked up a small number of times. The chain couples TRBV20-1 to TRBJ2-7, with D possibly TRBD1 on 5 matching bases. From germline, CDR1 is DFQATT and CDR2 SNEGSKA (reference sequence). With 4 bases removed from V and 3 bases from J, the gap between germline ends came to 7 bases. This CDR3 has 11 residues. In DNA form, the CDR3 reads TGCAGTGCTAAAGACAGCTACGAGCAGTACTTC. Protein product: CSAKDSYEQYF.

The sample holds a few counts of this clonotype. The rearrangement joins TRBV20-1 to TRBJ2-7, with 8 bases aligning to TRBD2. The CDR3 is 13 residues long. Germline CDR1 reads DFQATT; CDR2 reads SNEGSKA (reference sequence). With 5 bases clipped from V and 5 bases from J, the junction kept 8 bases outside the gene matches. Here the CDR3 reads CSAPPAGANEQYF. The CDR3 nucleotides are TGCAGTGCTCCCCCAGCGGGAGCTAACGAGCAGTACTTC.